The source of this T cell receptor (beta chain) is a study of CD8 T cells in ankylosing spondylitis. General study points: Clones that were linked to disease were CD8+ and were relatively rare in peripheral blood. Past research had described some motif variants in reactive arthritis synovial fluid and blood.

Only one count was recorded for this clonotype. No antigen is known for it. Scientists made TCR beta libraries using quantitative 5'-RACE with molecular barcodes. From the 5' RACE reads, TCRdb called clonotypes with MiXCR, one entry per CDR3 protein. The table lists some 200,000 distinct CDR3 sequences, 10% to 15% of them singletons. The CDR3 spans 17 residues. V trimming: 4 bases; J trimming: 6 bases; junction bases outside the gene matches: 13. Germline lookup yields CDR1 SGDLS and CDR2 YYNGEE. This clonotype was obtained from a male donor with ankylosing spondylitis or in good health (not recorded which). The material sequenced was blood, either unsorted or a sorted T cell fraction (not recorded which). The V call is TRBV9, the J call TRBJ2-1; 10 nucleotides match TRBD2. The DNA for the CDR3 is TGTGCCAGCAGCCTAGCGGGAGTGCGCCCCGGGGGCAATGAGCAGTTCTTC. Translating it yields CASSLAGVRPGGNEQFF. The complete variable domain, with remaining parts taken from reference TRBV9 and TRBJ2-1, reads DSGVTQTPKHLITATGQRVTLRCSPRSGDLSVYWYQQSLDQGLQFLIQYYNGEERAKGNILERFSAQQFPDLHSELNLSSLELGDSALYFCASSLAGVRPGGNEQFFGPGTRLTVL.